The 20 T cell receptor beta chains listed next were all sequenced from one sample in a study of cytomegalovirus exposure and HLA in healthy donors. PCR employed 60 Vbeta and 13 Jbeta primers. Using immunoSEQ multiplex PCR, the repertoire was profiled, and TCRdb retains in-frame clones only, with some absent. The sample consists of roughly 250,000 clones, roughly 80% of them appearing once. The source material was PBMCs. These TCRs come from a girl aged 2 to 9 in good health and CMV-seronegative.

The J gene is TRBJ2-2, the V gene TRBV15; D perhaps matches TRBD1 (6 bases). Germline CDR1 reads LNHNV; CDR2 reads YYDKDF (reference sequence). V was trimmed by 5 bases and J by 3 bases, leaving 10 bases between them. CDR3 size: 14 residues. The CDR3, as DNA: TGTGCCACCAGCCCACGGACAGACACCGGGGAGCTGTTTTTT. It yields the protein CATSPRTDTGELFF.

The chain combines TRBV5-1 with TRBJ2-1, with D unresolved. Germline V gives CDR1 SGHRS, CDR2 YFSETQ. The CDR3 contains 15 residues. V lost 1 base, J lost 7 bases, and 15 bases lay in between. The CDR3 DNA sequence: TGCGCCAGCAGCTTGTCAGGCAGGATTATGAATGAGCAGTTCTTC. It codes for CASSLSGRIMNEQFF.

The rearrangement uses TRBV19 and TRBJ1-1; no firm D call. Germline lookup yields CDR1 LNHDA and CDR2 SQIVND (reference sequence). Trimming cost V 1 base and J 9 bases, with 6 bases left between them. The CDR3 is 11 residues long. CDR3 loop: CASSIGGKAFF. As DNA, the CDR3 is TGTGCCAGTAGTATAGGAGGGAAAGCTTTCTTT.

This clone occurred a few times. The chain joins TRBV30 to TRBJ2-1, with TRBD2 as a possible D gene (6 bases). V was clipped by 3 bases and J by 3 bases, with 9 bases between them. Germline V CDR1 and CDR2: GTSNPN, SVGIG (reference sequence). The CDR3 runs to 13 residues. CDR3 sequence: CAWREGNYNEQFF. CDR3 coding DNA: TGTGCCTGGAGGGAGGGGAACTACAATGAGCAGTTCTTC.

The CDR3 loop is CASSLERGSGSLTDTQYF. The CDR3 nucleotides read TGCGCCAGCAGTCTGGAGCGAGGTAGCGGGAGTCTCACAGATACGCAGTATTTT. The chain links TRBV23-1 to TRBJ2-3; 9 bases match TRBD2. TRBV23-1 has ORF status, its function being uncertain. The CDR3 sequence is 18 residues long. The V and J ends lost 4 bases and 2 bases, in that order; junction bases with no gene match: 13.

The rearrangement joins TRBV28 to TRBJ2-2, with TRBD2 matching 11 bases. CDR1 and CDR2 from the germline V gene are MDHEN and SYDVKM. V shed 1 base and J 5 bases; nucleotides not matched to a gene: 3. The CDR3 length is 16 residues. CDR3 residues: CASSLSSSGRTGELFF. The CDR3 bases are TGTGCCAGCAGTTTATCGTCTAGCGGGAGGACCGGGGAGCTGTTTTTT. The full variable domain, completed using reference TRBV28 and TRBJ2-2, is DVKVTQSSRYLVKRTGEKVFLECVQDMDHENMFWYRQDPGLGLRLIYFSYDVKMKEKGDIPEGYSVSREKKERFSLILESASTNQTSMYLCASSLSSSGRTGELFFGEGSRLTVL.

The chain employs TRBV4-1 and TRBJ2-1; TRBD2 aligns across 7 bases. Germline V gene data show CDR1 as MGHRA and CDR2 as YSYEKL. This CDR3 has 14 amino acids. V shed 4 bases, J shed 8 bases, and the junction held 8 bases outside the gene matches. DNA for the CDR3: TGCGCCAGCAGCCCGGGGGAGGGGTTGGATGAGCAGTTCTTC. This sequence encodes CASSPGEGLDEQFF.

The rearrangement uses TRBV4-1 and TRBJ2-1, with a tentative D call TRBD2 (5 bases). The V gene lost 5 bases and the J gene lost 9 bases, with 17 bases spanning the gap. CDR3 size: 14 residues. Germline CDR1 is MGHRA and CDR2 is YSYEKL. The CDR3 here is CASSSTRNLGEQFF. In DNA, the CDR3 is TGCGCCAGCAGCTCCACTAGAAATTTGGGTGAGCAGTTCTTC.

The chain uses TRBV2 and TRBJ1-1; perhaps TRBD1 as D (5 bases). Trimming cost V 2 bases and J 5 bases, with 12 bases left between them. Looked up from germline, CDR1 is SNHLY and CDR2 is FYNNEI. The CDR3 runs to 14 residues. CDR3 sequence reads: CASSEWAGITEAFF. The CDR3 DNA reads TGTGCCAGCAGTGAATGGGCAGGGATAACTGAAGCTTTCTTT.

The CDR3 region has the DNA TGTGCCAGCAGTGAGGCCGGGGGTAGCAATCAGCCCCAGCATTTT. This encodes CASSEAGGSNQPQHF. The genes are TRBV25-1 and TRBJ1-5, with D tentatively TRBD1 (5 bases). This CDR3 is built from 15 residues. Germline V gene sequence: CDR1 MGHDK, CDR2 SYGVNS. V was trimmed by 3 bases and J by 0 bases, leaving 9 bases between them.

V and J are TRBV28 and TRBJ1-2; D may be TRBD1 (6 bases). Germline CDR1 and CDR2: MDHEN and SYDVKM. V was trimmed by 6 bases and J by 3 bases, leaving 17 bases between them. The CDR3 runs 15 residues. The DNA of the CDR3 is TGTGCCAGCAGGCTGACAGGACCGGGGCACTATGGCTACACCTTC. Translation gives CASRLTGPGHYGYTF.

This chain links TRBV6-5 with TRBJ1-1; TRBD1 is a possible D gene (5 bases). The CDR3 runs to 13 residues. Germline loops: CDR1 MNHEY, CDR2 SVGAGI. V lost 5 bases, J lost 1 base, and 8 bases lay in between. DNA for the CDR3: TGTGCCAGCAGTACAAGGGGGAACACTGAAGCTTTCTTT. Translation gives CASSTRGNTEAFF.

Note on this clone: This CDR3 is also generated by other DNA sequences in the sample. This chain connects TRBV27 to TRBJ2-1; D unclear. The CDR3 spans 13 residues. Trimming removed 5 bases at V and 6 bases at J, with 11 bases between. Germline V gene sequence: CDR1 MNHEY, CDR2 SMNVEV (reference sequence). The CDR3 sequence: CASSPPGFNEQFF. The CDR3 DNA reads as TGTGCCAGCAGTCCCCCCGGTTTCAATGAGCAGTTCTTC.

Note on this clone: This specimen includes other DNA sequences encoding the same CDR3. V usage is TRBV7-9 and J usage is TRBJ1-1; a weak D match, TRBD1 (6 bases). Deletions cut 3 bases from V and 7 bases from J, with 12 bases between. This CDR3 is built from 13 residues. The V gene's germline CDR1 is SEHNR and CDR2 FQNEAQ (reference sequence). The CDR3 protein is CASSLDSLLEAFF. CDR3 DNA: TGTGCCAGCAGCTTGGACAGCCTCCTTGAAGCTTTCTTT.

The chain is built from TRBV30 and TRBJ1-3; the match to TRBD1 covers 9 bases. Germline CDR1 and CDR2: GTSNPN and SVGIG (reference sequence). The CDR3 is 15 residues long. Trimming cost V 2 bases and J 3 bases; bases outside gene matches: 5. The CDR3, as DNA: TGTGCCTGGAGTAGGAACAGGGGGCTTGGAAACACCATATATTTT. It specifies CAWSRNRGLGNTIYF.

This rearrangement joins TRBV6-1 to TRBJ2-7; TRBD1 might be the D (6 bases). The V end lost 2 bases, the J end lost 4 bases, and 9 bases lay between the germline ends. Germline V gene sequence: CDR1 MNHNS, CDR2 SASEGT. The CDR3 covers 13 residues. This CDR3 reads CASSEQDRYEQYF. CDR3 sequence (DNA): TGTGCCAGCAGTGAACAGGACAGATACGAGCAGTACTTC.

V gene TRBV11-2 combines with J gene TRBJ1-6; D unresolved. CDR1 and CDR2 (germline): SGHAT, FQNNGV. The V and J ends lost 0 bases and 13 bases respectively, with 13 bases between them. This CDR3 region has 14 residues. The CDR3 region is CASSLDRRTSPLHF. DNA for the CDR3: TGTGCCAGCAGCTTAGATCGGAGGACCTCCCCCCTCCACTTT.

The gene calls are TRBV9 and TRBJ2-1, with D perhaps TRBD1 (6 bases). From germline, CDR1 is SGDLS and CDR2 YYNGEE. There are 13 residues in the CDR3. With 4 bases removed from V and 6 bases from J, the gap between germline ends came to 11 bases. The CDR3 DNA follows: TGTGCCAGCAGCTCGGGACACCCCAATGAGCAGTTCTTC. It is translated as CASSSGHPNEQFF.

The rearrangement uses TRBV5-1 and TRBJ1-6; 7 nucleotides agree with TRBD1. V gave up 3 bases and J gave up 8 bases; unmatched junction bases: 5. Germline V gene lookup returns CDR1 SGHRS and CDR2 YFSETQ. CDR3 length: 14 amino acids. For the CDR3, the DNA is TGCGCCAGCAGCTCCACAGGGGTAGATTCACCCCTCCACTTT. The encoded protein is CASSSTGVDSPLHF.

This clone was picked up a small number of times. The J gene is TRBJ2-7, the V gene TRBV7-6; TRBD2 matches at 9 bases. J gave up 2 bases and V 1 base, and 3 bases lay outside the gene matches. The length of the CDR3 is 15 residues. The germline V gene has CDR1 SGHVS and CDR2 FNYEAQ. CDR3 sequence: CASSLDGGRAYEQYF. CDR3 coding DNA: TGTGCCAGCAGCTTAGATGGCGGGAGGGCCTACGAGCAGTACTTC.